These 11 T cell receptor beta chains were all obtained from the same sample, sequenced in a study of blood T cell repertoires in COVID-19. Here immunoSEQ multiplex PCR was the method, and the copy in TCRdb shows in-frame clones only, minus some. The data contain some 400,000 clones, around 90% of them singletons. Sequencing was done on a sample of peripheral blood. The receptors here all came from a human donor in a cohort sampled during active COVID-19.

The chain couples TRBV11-2 to TRBJ2-1; 13 bases map to TRBD2. The CDR3 consists of 14 residues. The V and J ends lost 6 bases and 10 bases, in that order; junction bases with no gene match: 6. Germline-derived CDR1 and CDR2 are SGHAT and FQNNGV. In DNA form, the CDR3 reads TGTGCCAGCAGGACTAGCGGGGGGAGAATAGAGCAGTTCTTC. Its protein is CASRTSGGRIEQFF. Full variable domain (rest looked up from reference TRBV11-2 and TRBJ2-1): EAGVAQSPRYKIIEKRQSVAFWCNPISGHATLYWYQQILGQGPKLLIQFQNNGVVDDSQLPKDRFSAERLKGVDSTLKIQPAKLEDSAVYLCASRTSGGRIEQFFGPGTRLTVL.

This clone has just one count. This rearrangement joins TRBV27 to TRBJ2-3; D possibly corresponds to TRBD1 (6 bases). The length of the CDR3 is 12 residues. Germline V CDR1 and CDR2: MNHEY, SMNVEV (reference sequence). V shed 3 bases and J shed 10 bases, with 11 bases lying between them. CDR3 nucleotides: TGTGCCAGCAGTTTTGGGGACACAGCGCAGTATTTT. Protein product: CASSFGDTAQYF.

The chain couples TRBV28 to TRBJ2-7; TRBD2 might be the D (5 bases). Germline values: CDR1 MDHEN, CDR2 SYDVKM. V lost 6 bases and J 4 bases, leaving 10 bases between the germline ends. The CDR3 extends over 12 amino acids. CDR3 DNA: TGTGCCAGCAGCGCGGACTCGTACGAGCAGTACTTC. This encodes CASSADSYEQYF.

This rearrangement joins TRBV4-1 to TRBJ2-1, with TRBD1 matching 8 bases. The length of the CDR3 is 15 residues. The ends lost 2 bases at V and 7 bases at J; junction bases unmatched: 7. In germline, CDR1 is MGHRA, CDR2 YSYEKL. The CDR3, as DNA: TGCGCCAGCAGCCAACCTGGACAGGGCCGGAATGAGCAGTTCTTC. This encodes CASSQPGQGRNEQFF.

A few counts support this clone. This sequence joins TRBV3-1 (or the pseudogene TRBV3-2) and TRBJ2-1; TRBD2 aligns across 9 bases. Germline V CDR1 and CDR2: LGHDT, YNNKEL (reference sequence). There are 19 residues in the CDR3. V was clipped by 2 bases and J by 3 bases; unmatched bases: 14. The CDR3 bases are TGTGCCAGCAGCCAATCACTAGGGAACAGCGGGAGGCGCTACAATGAGCAGTTCTTC. Amino acids: CASSQSLGNSGRRYNEQFF.

CDR3 DNA sequence: TGTGCCAGCAGCTTGGTAGCAATGGCCGGGGAGCTGTTTTTT. It codes for CASSLVAMAGELFF. The chain has TRBV11-1 and TRBJ2-2; unclear D gene. CDR1 and CDR2 (germline): SGHAT, FQDESV (reference sequence). The V gene lost 3 bases and the J gene lost 6 bases, with 11 bases spanning the gap. This CDR3 contains 14 residues. Full variable domain (rest looked up from reference TRBV11-1 and TRBJ2-2): EAEVAQSPRYKITEKSQAVAFWCDPISGHATLYWYRQILGQGPELLVQFQDESVVDDSQLPKDRFSAERLKGVDSTLKIQPAELGDSAMYLCASSLVAMAGELFFGEGSRLTVL.

The V call is TRBV6-5, the J call TRBJ2-1; the D gene is possibly TRBD1 (6 bases). The CDR3 spans 15 residues. The ends were cut back, 6 bases at V and 9 bases at J, with 21 bases in the middle. Germline V CDR1 and CDR2: MNHEY, SVGAGI. The CDR3 loop reads CASSAPQGRMGEQFF. CDR3 coding DNA: TGTGCCAGCAGCGCGCCACAGGGAAGGATGGGTGAGCAGTTCTTC.

Notes on this clone: The sample carries other DNA sequences with the same CDR3. The V and J genes are TRBV3-1 (or the pseudogene TRBV3-2) and TRBJ2-1; D gene uncertain. CDR3 size: 13 residues. Germline V gene data show CDR1 as LGHDT and CDR2 as YNNKEL (reference sequence). Trimming took off 0 bases at V and 4 bases at J, with 4 bases between the two ends. CDR3 sequence (DNA): TGTGCCAGCAGCCAAGACAGGTACAATGAGCAGTTCTTC. Its translation: CASSQDRYNEQFF.

The chain couples TRBV7-8 to TRBJ1-1, with TRBD1 matching over 8 bases. The CDR3 is 14 amino acids. Unmatched junction bases numbered 5, after V lost 5 bases and J lost 3 bases. CDR1 SGHVS and CDR2 FQNEAQ come from the germline V gene. The chain's CDR3 is CASSTYRGDTEAFF. CDR3 nucleotides: TGTGCCAGCAGCACCTACAGGGGGGACACTGAAGCTTTCTTT.

The V call is TRBV10-1, the J call TRBJ2-5; 8 bases line up with TRBD1. CDR1 is WNHNN, CDR2 SYGVQD, per germline (reference sequence). The CDR3 covers 15 residues. The trim removed 0 bases at V and 5 bases at J, leaving 5 bases unmatched. CDR3 region: CASSESTGDLETQYF. Written as DNA, the CDR3 is TGCGCCAGCAGTGAGTCGACAGGGGATTTGGAGACCCAGTACTTC.

This clone appeared a single time. The rearrangement links TRBV10-3 to TRBJ2-1; TRBD1 aligns across 8 bases. J lost 0 bases, V lost 4 bases, and 8 bases had no gene match. Germline CDR1 reads ENHRY; CDR2 reads SYGVKD. This CDR3 is 17 amino acids long. CDR3 region: CAISAGRTGSSYNEQFF. For the CDR3, the DNA is TGTGCCATCAGTGCGGGTCGGACAGGGAGCTCCTACAATGAGCAGTTCTTC.